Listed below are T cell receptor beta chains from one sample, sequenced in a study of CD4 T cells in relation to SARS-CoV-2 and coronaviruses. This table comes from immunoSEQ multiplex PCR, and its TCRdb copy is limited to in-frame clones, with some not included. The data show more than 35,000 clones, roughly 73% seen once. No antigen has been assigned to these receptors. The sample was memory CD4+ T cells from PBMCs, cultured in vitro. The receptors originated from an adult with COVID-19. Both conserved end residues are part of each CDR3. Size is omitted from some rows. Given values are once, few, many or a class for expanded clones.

CASSPSGTARVEQYF | TRBV9 | NA
CASSPRVWIYEQFF | TRBV7-2 | few
CASSSGSSYNEQFF | TRBV6-2/TRBV6-3 | NA
CASSSVYGYTF | TRBV28 | NA
CASSIYNRARINEQFF | TRBV5-6 | NA
CASSLSGTVYSDVQYEQYF | TRBV28 | once
CASHLEIRDEQFF | TRBV4-2 | NA
CASSTGGYNEQFF | TRBV9 | NA
CASSLVAGGTYEQYF | TRBV7-6 | NA
CASSQSRDRDRQPQHF | TRBV19 | NA
CASSVDKGAYEQYF | TRBV9 | NA
CASSYGAGDHTDTQYF | TRBV6-5 | NA
CASGPTGGRDTQYF | TRBV10-2 | few
CASSLGSGANVLTF | TRBV7-2 | NA
CASSYRTSGTQYF | TRBV3-1/TRBV3-2 | once
CASSPHTQGSWGGNQPQHF | TRBV28 | NA
CASRRSEGYYEQYF | TRBV6-5 | NA
CASSLVGDTQYF | TRBV13 | NA
CASSRISGRHVDTQYF | TRBV7-9 | NA
CASSSSESTEAFF | TRBV6-2/TRBV6-3 | NA
CASSQYSTANYGYTF | TRBV3-1/TRBV3-2 | NA
CASSSPDRDNEQFF | TRBV11-2 | once
CASSQAAGANVLTF | TRBV3-1/TRBV3-2 | NA
CASSQVAGSSTDTQYF | TRBV3-1/TRBV3-2 | few
CASTHKRAEAFF | TRBV12-3/TRBV12-4 | NA
CASSPLWGSGELFF | TRBV7-3 | NA
CASRGMNTEAFF | TRBV5-4 | NA
CASSLAPGLNQPQHF | TRBV7-2 | few
CASSLSGQVAQPQHF | TRBV7-8 | NA
CAWGGQGPSYNEQFF | TRBV30 | NA
CASMGAQYSGANVLTF | TRBV19 | NA
CASSLTGTFLGYTF | TRBV28 | NA
CASSLPDYSRGNEQFF | TRBV7-9 | few
CASSPPDRGEGNQPQHF | TRBV6-2/TRBV6-3 | NA
CASSFARGYGYTF | TRBV28 | NA
CASSAPNQHLGTDTQYF | TRBV28 | NA
CASSPEGIGAFF | TRBV18 | NA
CASKRGGPRNEQFF | TRBV27 | NA
CASSEGFPNSPLHF | TRBV6-1 | few
CASSRQGQETQYF | TRBV6-5 | NA
CASSQKRLNQGRGETQYF | TRBV3-1/TRBV3-2 | NA
CASIFGVTGELFF | TRBV2 | NA
CASSIEWRGYQPQHF | TRBV19 | NA
CASSFTGTGGYYGYTF | TRBV11-2 | NA
CASTTVPPYEQYF | TRBV19 | NA
CASSVQGYTDTQYF | TRBV7-9 | few
CASSYGAGYEQYF | TRBV6-5 | NA
CASSVAGAGRSYNEQFF | TRBV9 | NA
CASSYSTGGYEQYF | TRBV6-2/TRBV6-3 | few
CASSERSGRLHQPQHF | TRBV6-1 | once
CASRIGQAYEQYF | TRBV6-5 | NA
CASSQGSDNSPLHF | TRBV4-2 | NA
CASSFSGVPSGGYTF | TRBV28 | NA
CASSLVARTTGELFF | TRBV6-2/TRBV6-3 | NA
CASSQGQALSPLHF | TRBV4-1 | once
CASALPPLWEGQADTQYF | TRBV2 | NA
CASSVSDRAYEQYF | TRBV2 | NA